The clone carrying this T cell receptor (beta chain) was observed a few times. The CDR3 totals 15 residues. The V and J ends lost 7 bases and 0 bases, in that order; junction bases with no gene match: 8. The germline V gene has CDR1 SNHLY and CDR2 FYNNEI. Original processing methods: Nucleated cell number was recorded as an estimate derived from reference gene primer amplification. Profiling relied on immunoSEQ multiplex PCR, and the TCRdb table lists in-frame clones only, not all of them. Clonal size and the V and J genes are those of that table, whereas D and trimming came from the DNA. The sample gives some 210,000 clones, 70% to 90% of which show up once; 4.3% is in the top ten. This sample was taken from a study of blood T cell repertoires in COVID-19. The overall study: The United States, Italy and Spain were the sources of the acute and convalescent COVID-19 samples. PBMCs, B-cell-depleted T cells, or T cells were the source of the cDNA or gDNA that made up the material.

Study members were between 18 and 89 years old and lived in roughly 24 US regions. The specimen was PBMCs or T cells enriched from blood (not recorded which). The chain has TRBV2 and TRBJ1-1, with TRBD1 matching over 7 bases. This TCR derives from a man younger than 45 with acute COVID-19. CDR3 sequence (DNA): TGTGCCAGCACCGAGGGACAGTTTATGAACACTGAAGCTTTCTTT. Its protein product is CASTEGQFMNTEAFF.